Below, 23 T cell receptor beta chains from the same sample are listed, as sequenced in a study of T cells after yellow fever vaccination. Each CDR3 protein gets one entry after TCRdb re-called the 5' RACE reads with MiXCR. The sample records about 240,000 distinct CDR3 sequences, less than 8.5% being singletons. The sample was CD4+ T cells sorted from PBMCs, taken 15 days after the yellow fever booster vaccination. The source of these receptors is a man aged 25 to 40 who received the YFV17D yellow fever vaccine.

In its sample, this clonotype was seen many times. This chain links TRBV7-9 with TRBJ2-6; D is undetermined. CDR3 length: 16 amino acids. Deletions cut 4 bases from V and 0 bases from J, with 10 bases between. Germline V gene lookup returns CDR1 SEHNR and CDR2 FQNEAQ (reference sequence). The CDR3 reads CASSSLGSSGANVLTF. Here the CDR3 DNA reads TGTGCCAGCAGCTCCCTGGGCAGCTCTGGGGCCAACGTCCTGACTTTC.

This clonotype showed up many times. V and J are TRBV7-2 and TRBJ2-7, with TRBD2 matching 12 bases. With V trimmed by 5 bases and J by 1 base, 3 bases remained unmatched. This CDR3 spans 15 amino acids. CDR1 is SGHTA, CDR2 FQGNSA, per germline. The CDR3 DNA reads TGTGCCAGCAGCCCTGGGACTAGCGGGTCCTACGAGCAGTACTTC. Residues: CASSPGTSGSYEQYF.

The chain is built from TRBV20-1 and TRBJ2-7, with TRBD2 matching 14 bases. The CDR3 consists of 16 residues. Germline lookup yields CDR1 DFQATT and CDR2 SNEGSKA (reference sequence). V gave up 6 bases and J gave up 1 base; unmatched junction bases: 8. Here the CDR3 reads CSALGLAGGPSYEQYF. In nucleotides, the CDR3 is TGCAGTGCCCTCGGACTAGCGGGAGGCCCTTCCTACGAGCAGTACTTC.

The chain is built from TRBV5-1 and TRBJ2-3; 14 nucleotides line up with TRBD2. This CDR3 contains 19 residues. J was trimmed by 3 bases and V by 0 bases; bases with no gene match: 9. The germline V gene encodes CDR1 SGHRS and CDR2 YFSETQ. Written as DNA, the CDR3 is TGCGCCAGCAGCTTGGCCGTGACTAGCGGGAGGGCCACAACAGATACGCAGTATTTT. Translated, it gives CASSLAVTSGRATTDTQYF.

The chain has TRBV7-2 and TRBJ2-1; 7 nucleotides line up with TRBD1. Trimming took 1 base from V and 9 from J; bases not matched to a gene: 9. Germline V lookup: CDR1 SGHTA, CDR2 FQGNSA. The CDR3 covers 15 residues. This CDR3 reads CASSLGARTGGEQFF. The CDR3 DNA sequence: TGTGCCAGCAGCTTAGGCGCGAGGACAGGTGGTGAGCAGTTCTTC.

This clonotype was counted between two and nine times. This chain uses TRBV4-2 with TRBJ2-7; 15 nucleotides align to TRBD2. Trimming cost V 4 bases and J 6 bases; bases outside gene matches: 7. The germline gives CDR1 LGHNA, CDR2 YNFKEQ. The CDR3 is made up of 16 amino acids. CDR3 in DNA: TGTGCCAGCAGCCTAAGGACTAGCGGGAGGGCCTCCGAGCAGTACTTC. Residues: CASSLRTSGRASEQYF.

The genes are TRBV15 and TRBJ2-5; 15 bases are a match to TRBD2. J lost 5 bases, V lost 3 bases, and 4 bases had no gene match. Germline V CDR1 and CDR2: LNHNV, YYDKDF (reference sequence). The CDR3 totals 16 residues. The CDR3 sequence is CATSRGLAGGQETQYF. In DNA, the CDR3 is TGTGCCACCAGCAGGGGACTAGCGGGAGGTCAGGAGACCCAGTACTTC.

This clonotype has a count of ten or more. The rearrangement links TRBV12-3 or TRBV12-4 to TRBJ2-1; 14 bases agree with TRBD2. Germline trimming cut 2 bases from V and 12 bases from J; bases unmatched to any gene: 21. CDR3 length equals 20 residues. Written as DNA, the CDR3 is TGTGCCAGCAGTTTAAAATTGACTAGCGGGAGGGACGTCTCCTACCGAGGGCAGTTCTTC. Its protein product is CASSLKLTSGRDVSYRGQFF.

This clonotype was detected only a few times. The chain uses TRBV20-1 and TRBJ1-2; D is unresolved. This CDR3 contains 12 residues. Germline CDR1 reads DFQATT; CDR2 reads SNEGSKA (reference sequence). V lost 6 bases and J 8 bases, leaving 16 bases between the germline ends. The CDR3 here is CSAPPRNMGYTF. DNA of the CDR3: TGCAGTGCCCCACCTCGTAATATGGGCTACACCTTC.

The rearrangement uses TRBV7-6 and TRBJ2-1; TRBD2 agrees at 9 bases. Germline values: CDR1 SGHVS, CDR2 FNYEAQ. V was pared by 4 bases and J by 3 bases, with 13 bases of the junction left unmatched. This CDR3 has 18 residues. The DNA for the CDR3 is TGTGCCAGCAGCTCGTACCTAGCCGGGCGGGAGGGCTACAATGAGCAGTTCTTC. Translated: CASSSYLAGREGYNEQFF.

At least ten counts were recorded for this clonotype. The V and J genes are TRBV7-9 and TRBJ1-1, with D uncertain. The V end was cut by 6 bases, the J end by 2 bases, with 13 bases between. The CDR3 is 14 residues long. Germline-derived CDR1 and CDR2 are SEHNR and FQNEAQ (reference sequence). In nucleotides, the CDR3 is TGTGCCAGCAGTTATACTTCAAAAAACACTGAAGCTTTCTTT. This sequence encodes CASSYTSKNTEAFF.

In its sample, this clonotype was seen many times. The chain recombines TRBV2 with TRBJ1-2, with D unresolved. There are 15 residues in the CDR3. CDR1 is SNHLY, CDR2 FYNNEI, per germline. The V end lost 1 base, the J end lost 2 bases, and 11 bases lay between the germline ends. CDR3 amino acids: CASSEGSPSNYGYTF. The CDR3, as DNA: TGTGCCAGCAGTGAAGGGTCCCCATCAAACTATGGCTACACCTTC.

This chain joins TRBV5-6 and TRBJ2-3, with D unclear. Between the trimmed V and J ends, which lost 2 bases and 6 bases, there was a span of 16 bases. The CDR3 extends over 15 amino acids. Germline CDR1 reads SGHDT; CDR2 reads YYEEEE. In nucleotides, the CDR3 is TGTGCCAGCAGCTTAGTAGAGAGGTGGCGCGATACGCAGTATTTT. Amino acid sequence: CASSLVERWRDTQYF.

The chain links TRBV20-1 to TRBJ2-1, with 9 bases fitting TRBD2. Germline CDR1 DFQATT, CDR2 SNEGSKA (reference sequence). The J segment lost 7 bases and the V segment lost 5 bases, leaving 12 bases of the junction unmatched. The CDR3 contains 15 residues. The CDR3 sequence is CSAPQLAGLFNEQFF. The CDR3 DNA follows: TGCAGTGCTCCTCAGCTAGCGGGACTATTTAATGAGCAGTTCTTC.

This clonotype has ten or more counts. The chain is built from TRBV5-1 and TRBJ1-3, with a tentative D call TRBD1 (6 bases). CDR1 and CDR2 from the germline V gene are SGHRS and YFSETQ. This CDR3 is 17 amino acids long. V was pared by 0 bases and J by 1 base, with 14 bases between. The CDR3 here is CASSLASGQGSGNTIYF. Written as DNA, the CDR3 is TGCGCCAGCAGCTTGGCCAGCGGGCAGGGGTCTGGAAACACCATATATTTT.

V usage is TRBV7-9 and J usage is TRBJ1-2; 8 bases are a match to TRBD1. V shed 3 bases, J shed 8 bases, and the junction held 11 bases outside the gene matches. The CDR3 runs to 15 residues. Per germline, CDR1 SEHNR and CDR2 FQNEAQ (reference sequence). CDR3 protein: CASSLRSDRGYGYTF. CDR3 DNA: TGTGCCAGCAGCTTGCGCTCCGACAGGGGCTACGGCTACACCTTC.

The CDR3 DNA reads as TGTGCCAGCTCACCGGAGCTAGCGCCTCGAGCCCAAGAGACCCAGTACTTC. Residues: CASSPELAPRAQETQYF. This chain uses TRBV18 with TRBJ2-5; D may be TRBD2 (6 bases). Germline V gene lookup returns CDR1 KGHSH and CDR2 LQKENI. The V end lost 3 bases, the J end lost 1 base, and 18 bases lay between the germline ends. The CDR3 runs to 17 residues.

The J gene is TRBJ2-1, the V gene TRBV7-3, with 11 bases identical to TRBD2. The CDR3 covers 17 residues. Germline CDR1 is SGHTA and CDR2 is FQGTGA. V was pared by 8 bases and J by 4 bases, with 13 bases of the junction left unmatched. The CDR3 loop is CASALGIAGGNYNEQFF. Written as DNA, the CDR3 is TGTGCCAGCGCCTTAGGGATAGCGGGAGGGAATTACAATGAGCAGTTCTTC.

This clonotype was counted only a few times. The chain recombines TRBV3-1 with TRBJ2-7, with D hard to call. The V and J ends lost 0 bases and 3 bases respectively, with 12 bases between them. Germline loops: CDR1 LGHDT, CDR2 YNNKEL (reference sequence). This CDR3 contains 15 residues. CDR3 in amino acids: CASSQDLVGLYEQYF. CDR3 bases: TGTGCCAGCAGCCAAGATCTTGTAGGGCTCTACGAGCAGTACTTC.

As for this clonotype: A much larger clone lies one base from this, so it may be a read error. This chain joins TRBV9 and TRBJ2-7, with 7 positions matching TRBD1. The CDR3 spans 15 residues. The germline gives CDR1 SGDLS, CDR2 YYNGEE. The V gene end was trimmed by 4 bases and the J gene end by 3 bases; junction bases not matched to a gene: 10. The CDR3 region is CASSPRDRPCYEQYF. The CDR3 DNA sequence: TGTGCCAGCAGCCCACGGGACAGACCCTGCTACGAGCAGTACTTC.

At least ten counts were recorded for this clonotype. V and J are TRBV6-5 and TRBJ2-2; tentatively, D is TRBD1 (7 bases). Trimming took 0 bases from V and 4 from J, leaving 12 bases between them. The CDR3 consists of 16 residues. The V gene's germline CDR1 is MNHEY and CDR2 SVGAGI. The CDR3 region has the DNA TGTGCCAGCAGTTACTCGACAGGGAGGATCACCGGGGAGCTGTTTTTT. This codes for CASSYSTGRITGELFF.

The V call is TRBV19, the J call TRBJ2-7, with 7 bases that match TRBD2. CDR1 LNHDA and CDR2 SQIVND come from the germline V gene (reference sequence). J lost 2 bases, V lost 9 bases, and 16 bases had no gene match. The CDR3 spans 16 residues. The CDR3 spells CASGLADSLKTYEQYF. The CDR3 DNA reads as TGTGCCAGCGGGCTAGCGGATTCTCTTAAAACCTACGAGCAGTACTTC. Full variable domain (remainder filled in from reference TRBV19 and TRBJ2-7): DGGITQSPKYLFRKEGQNVTLSCEQNLNHDAMYWYRQDPGQGLRLIYYSQIVNDFQKGDIAEGYSVSREKKESFPLTVTSAQKNPTAFYLCASGLADSLKTYEQYFGPGTRLTVT.

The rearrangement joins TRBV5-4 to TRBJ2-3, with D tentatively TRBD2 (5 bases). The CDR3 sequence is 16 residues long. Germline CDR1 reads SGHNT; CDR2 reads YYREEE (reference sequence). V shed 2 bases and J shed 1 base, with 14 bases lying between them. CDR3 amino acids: CASSLKLDSGTDTQYF. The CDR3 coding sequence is TGTGCCAGCAGCTTAAAACTGGACTCCGGCACAGATACGCAGTATTTT.